A selection of T cell receptor beta chains follows, all from one sample in a study of technical replicates of blood from a handful of donors. Some clones are missing from TCRdb's copy, which holds only in-frame ones; the method was immunoSEQ multiplex PCR. The repertoire consists of tens of thousands of clones, with 85% to 95% occurring once and the leading ten covering around 0.4%. The sequenced sample consisted of T cells isolated from PBMCs. These receptors originate from a human donor in good health. Both conserved end residues are part of each CDR3. A D gene is named only where the DNA matches it firmly. For some rows the clone size is stated as once, few or many, or as a class when expanded; others skip it.

d_call: -; clone_size: once; j_call: TRBJ2-5; v_call: TRBV4-2; cdr3_nt: TGTGCCAGCAGCCAAGAAAGGATTTCAAGCGCAATCAGTCGAGTTAGCGCCGAGACCCAGTACTTC; cdr3_aa: CASSQERISSAISRVSAETQYF
d_call: -; clone_size: few; j_call: TRBJ2-3; v_call: TRBV28; cdr3_nt: TGTGCCAGCAGTGCACTAGACACGCAGTATTTT; cdr3_aa: CASSALDTQYF
d_call: -; clone_size: -; j_call: TRBJ1-4; v_call: TRBV13; cdr3_nt: TGTGCCAGCAGAATGGGGCTGGGAACTAATGAAAAACTGTTTTTT; cdr3_aa: CASRMGLGTNEKLFF
d_call: TRBD1; clone_size: -; j_call: TRBJ1-5; v_call: TRBV5-6; cdr3_nt: TGTGCCAGCAGCTTACAGGGGGGTCAGCCCCAGCATTTT; cdr3_aa: CASSLQGGQPQHF
d_call: TRBD2; clone_size: once; j_call: TRBJ2-7; v_call: TRBV4-1; cdr3_nt: TGCGCCAGCAGCCAAGATCACCTAGCGGGAATCTACGAGCAGTACTTC; cdr3_aa: CASSQDHLAGIYEQYF
d_call: -; clone_size: once; j_call: TRBJ1-1; v_call: TRBV5-1; cdr3_nt: TGCGCCAGCAGCTTGGCTCCAGGAAACACTGAAGCTTTCTTT; cdr3_aa: CASSLAPGNTEAFF
d_call: -; clone_size: once; j_call: TRBJ2-1; v_call: TRBV21-1; cdr3_nt: TGTGCCAGCAGCATCCTTCTCGACAATGAGCAGTTCTTC; cdr3_aa: CASSILLDNEQFF
d_call: TRBD1; clone_size: -; j_call: TRBJ1-5; v_call: TRBV5-1; cdr3_nt: TGCGCCAGCAGCCCGGGACAGGACTGGCAGCCCCAGCATTTT; cdr3_aa: CASSPGQDWQPQHF
d_call: -; clone_size: -; j_call: TRBJ2-7; v_call: TRBV11-3; cdr3_nt: TGTGCCAGCAGCTTACTTTACGAGCAGTACTTC; cdr3_aa: CASSLLYEQYF
d_call: -; clone_size: -; j_call: TRBJ1-4; v_call: TRBV4-2; cdr3_nt: TGTGCCAGCAGCCAAGAATCTCGGAGGTCATCTAATGAAAAACTGTTTTTT; cdr3_aa: CASSQESRRSSNEKLFF
d_call: TRBD1; clone_size: -; j_call: TRBJ2-7; v_call: TRBV29-1; cdr3_nt: TGCAGCGCCAAGTCCGGGACAGGTTTCTACGAGCAGTACTTC; cdr3_aa: CSAKSGTGFYEQYF
d_call: TRBD1; clone_size: -; j_call: TRBJ1-2; v_call: TRBV5-4; cdr3_nt: TGTGCCAGCAAAGCTCCAGGGGGCAATCATGGCTACACCTTC; cdr3_aa: CASKAPGGNHGYTF
d_call: -; clone_size: -; j_call: TRBJ1-1; v_call: TRBV13; cdr3_nt: TGTGCCAGCAGTCCCCGTCGCGGGCTCAACACTGAAGCTTTCTTT; cdr3_aa: CASSPRRGLNTEAFF
d_call: -; clone_size: -; j_call: TRBJ2-1; v_call: TRBV21-1; cdr3_nt: TGTGCCAGCAGCAAATCGCAGGGGATTTTCGGGAATGAGCAGTTCTTC; cdr3_aa: CASSKSQGIFGNEQFF
d_call: TRBD2; clone_size: -; j_call: TRBJ2-5; v_call: TRBV6-6; cdr3_nt: TGTGCCAGCAGTTACGGGACTAGCGGGAGTAGAGAGACCCAGTACTTC; cdr3_aa: CASSYGTSGSRETQYF
d_call: -; clone_size: -; j_call: TRBJ2-7; v_call: TRBV5-4; cdr3_nt: TGTGCCAGCAGCTTGGGAGGACAGCTTTTCTACGAGCAGTACTTC; cdr3_aa: CASSLGGQLFYEQYF
d_call: TRBD1; clone_size: once; j_call: TRBJ1-2; v_call: TRBV29-1; cdr3_nt: TGCAGCGTTGACAGGGGGCGGAATGGCTACACCTTC; cdr3_aa: CSVDRGRNGYTF
d_call: -; clone_size: -; j_call: TRBJ1-5; v_call: TRBV7-9; cdr3_nt: TGTGCCAGCAGCTTAAGCGGTGGTGGGAGCAATCAGCCCCAGCATTTT; cdr3_aa: CASSLSGGGSNQPQHF
d_call: TRBD1; clone_size: -; j_call: TRBJ2-1; v_call: TRBV9; cdr3_nt: TGTGCCAGCAGCGTAGGACAGGGATGGGACAATGAGCAGTTCTTC; cdr3_aa: CASSVGQGWDNEQFF
d_call: -; clone_size: -; j_call: TRBJ2-7; v_call: TRBV27; cdr3_nt: TGTGCCAGCAGTATAGGACAGACCTACGAGCAGTACTTC; cdr3_aa: CASSIGQTYEQYF
d_call: -; clone_size: -; j_call: TRBJ2-1; v_call: TRBV11-3; cdr3_nt: TGTGCCAGCAGCTCTGACAGCTCCTACAATGAGCAGTTCTTC; cdr3_aa: CASSSDSSYNEQFF
d_call: -; clone_size: -; j_call: TRBJ2-3; v_call: TRBV18; cdr3_nt: TGTGCCAGCTCACCTCCTAGCCCGAACACAGATACGCAGTATTTT; cdr3_aa: CASSPPSPNTDTQYF
d_call: -; clone_size: once; j_call: TRBJ1-5; v_call: TRBV4-3; cdr3_nt: TGCGCCAGCAGCCAAGTCGACAGCCCTAATCAGCCCCAGCATTTT; cdr3_aa: CASSQVDSPNQPQHF
d_call: TRBD2; clone_size: -; j_call: TRBJ2-1; v_call: TRBV12-5; cdr3_nt: TGTGCTAGTGGTTTGGTAAACGGGAGGCAATACAATGAGCAGTTCTTC; cdr3_aa: CASGLVNGRQYNEQFF
d_call: TRBD1; clone_size: -; j_call: TRBJ2-7; v_call: TRBV27; cdr3_nt: TGTGCCAGCAGTTGGGACAGGAGCTCCTACGAGCAGTACTTC; cdr3_aa: CASSWDRSSYEQYF
d_call: TRBD1; clone_size: -; j_call: TRBJ2-3; v_call: TRBV7-2; cdr3_nt: TGTGCCAGCAGCTTAGACCCAGGGGGTCGAACAGATACGCAGTATTTT; cdr3_aa: CASSLDPGGRTDTQYF
d_call: TRBD1; clone_size: -; j_call: TRBJ2-3; v_call: TRBV7-3; cdr3_nt: TGTGCCAGCAGCCCACTGGACAGGGAAGAGGGTTGGGGGGCAGATACGCAGTATTTT; cdr3_aa: CASSPLDREEGWGADTQYF
d_call: TRBD2; clone_size: -; j_call: TRBJ2-5; v_call: TRBV23-1; cdr3_nt: TGCGCCAGCAGTCAATCCTACCTTTGGCTCGGGGGGGAGACCCAGTACTTC; cdr3_aa: CASSQSYLWLGGETQYF
d_call: -; clone_size: -; j_call: TRBJ2-4; v_call: TRBV11-2; cdr3_nt: TGTGCCAGCAGCATCCAATCGGTAAACATTCAGTACTTC; cdr3_aa: CASSIQSVNIQYF
d_call: -; clone_size: -; j_call: TRBJ1-1; v_call: TRBV5-1; cdr3_nt: TGCGCCAGCAGCTTGGCAGGGAACACTGAAGCTTTCTTT; cdr3_aa: CASSLAGNTEAFF
d_call: TRBD1; clone_size: -; j_call: TRBJ2-7; v_call: TRBV19; cdr3_nt: TGTGCCAGTAGTATAGCCACAGGGGAAGGAGAGCAGTACTTC; cdr3_aa: CASSIATGEGEQYF
d_call: -; clone_size: -; j_call: TRBJ2-3; v_call: TRBV5-5; cdr3_nt: TGTGCCAGCAGCTTTAGCGGCCAAGGGCCAGATACGCAGTATTTT; cdr3_aa: CASSFSGQGPDTQYF
d_call: -; clone_size: -; j_call: TRBJ2-7; v_call: TRBV30; cdr3_nt: TGTGCCTGGAGTGTAGGTGAGGAACTAGCCCCCTACGAGCAGTACTTC; cdr3_aa: CAWSVGEELAPYEQYF
d_call: TRBD2; clone_size: -; j_call: TRBJ2-7; v_call: TRBV6-5; cdr3_nt: TGTGCCAGCAAGGGATCGGGGGGTTACGAGCAGTACTTC; cdr3_aa: CASKGSGGYEQYF
d_call: TRBD2; clone_size: -; j_call: TRBJ2-1; v_call: TRBV7-6; cdr3_nt: TGTGCCAGCAGCTTTAGCGGGAGCCACAATGAGCAGTTCTTC; cdr3_aa: CASSFSGSHNEQFF
d_call: TRBD1; clone_size: -; j_call: TRBJ1-4; v_call: TRBV5-6; cdr3_nt: TGTGCCAGCAGCTCGCAGGGGGCTTGGGAAAAACTGTTTTTT; cdr3_aa: CASSSQGAWEKLFF
d_call: -; clone_size: -; j_call: TRBJ1-1; v_call: TRBV29-1; cdr3_nt: TGCAGCACCTCGGACGGGATCTGGGTTGAAGCTTTCTTT; cdr3_aa: CSTSDGIWVEAFF
d_call: -; clone_size: -; j_call: TRBJ2-7; v_call: TRBV10-2; cdr3_nt: TGCGCCAGCAGTGAAAATGGCGCTAGCTCCTACGAGCAGTACTTC; cdr3_aa: CASSENGASSYEQYF
d_call: -; clone_size: -; j_call: TRBJ2-7; v_call: TRBV4-1; cdr3_nt: TGCGCCAGCAGCCCTATTTCAAGCTCCTACGAGCAGTACTTC; cdr3_aa: CASSPISSSYEQYF
d_call: -; clone_size: -; j_call: TRBJ1-2; v_call: TRBV30; cdr3_nt: TGTGCCTGGAGTGTCCGTAATAACTATGGCTACACCTTC; cdr3_aa: CAWSVRNNYGYTF
d_call: TRBD1; clone_size: -; j_call: TRBJ1-1; v_call: TRBV7-9; cdr3_nt: TGTGCCAGCAGCCGAAAGACAGGGGGGCACACTGAAGCTTTCTTT; cdr3_aa: CASSRKTGGHTEAFF
d_call: -; clone_size: once; j_call: TRBJ2-7; v_call: TRBV6-5; cdr3_nt: TGTGCCAGCAGTTACCCGGGGACACCCTCCTACGAGCAGTACTTC; cdr3_aa: CASSYPGTPSYEQYF
d_call: -; clone_size: -; j_call: TRBJ2-1; v_call: TRBV28; cdr3_nt: TGTGCCAGCAGTTTTCCGGATGAGCAGTTCTTC; cdr3_aa: CASSFPDEQFF
d_call: TRBD2; clone_size: -; j_call: TRBJ2-7; v_call: TRBV9; cdr3_nt: TGTGCCAGCAGCGGATCCCCTAGCGGCTACGAGCAGTACTTC; cdr3_aa: CASSGSPSGYEQYF
d_call: -; clone_size: few; j_call: TRBJ1-5; v_call: TRBV7-2; cdr3_nt: TGTGCCAGCAGCCGGGGGGGTCAGTATAGCAATCAGCCCCAGCATTTT; cdr3_aa: CASSRGGQYSNQPQHF
d_call: TRBD2; clone_size: -; j_call: TRBJ2-7; v_call: TRBV19; cdr3_nt: TGTGCCAGTAGTATTCTCGCTAGCGGGAGTAACGAGCAGTACTTC; cdr3_aa: CASSILASGSNEQYF
d_call: TRBD1; clone_size: -; j_call: TRBJ1-5; v_call: TRBV7-9; cdr3_nt: TGTGCCAGCAGCGAACAGGGGGCAAATCAGCCCCAGCATTTT; cdr3_aa: CASSEQGANQPQHF
d_call: -; clone_size: -; j_call: TRBJ2-3; v_call: TRBV9; cdr3_nt: TGTGCCAGCAGCGTTCGTGCAACCACAGGGCCACCCTTTACAGATACGCAGTATTTT; cdr3_aa: CASSVRATTGPPFTDTQYF
d_call: TRBD1; clone_size: once; j_call: TRBJ2-3; v_call: TRBV25-1; cdr3_nt: TGTGCCAGCAGTGCCACAGGGGAATATACGCAGTATTTT; cdr3_aa: CASSATGEYTQYF
d_call: -; clone_size: -; j_call: TRBJ2-3; v_call: TRBV4-3; cdr3_nt: TGCGCCAGCAGCCAAGACAGGGAAATAGATACGCAGTATTTT; cdr3_aa: CASSQDREIDTQYF
d_call: -; clone_size: -; j_call: TRBJ2-7; v_call: TRBV9; cdr3_nt: TGTGCCAGCAGCGGCGGCGGGATAGGACGCCACGAGCAGTACTTC; cdr3_aa: CASSGGGIGRHEQYF